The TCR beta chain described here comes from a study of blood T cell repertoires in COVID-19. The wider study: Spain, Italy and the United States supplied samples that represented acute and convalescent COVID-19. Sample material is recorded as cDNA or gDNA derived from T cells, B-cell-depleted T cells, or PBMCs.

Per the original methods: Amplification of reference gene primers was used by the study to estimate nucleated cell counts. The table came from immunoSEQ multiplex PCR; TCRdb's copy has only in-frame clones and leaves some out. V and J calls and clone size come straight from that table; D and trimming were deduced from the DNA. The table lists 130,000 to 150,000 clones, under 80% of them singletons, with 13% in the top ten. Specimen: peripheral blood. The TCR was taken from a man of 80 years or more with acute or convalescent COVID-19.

The DNA for the CDR3 is TGTGCCAGTAGTATGGGAGGTGGCTACACCTTC. It encodes CASSMGGGYTF. J is TRBJ1-2 and V is TRBV19; D gene ambiguous. Germline V lookup: CDR1 LNHDA, CDR2 SQIVND (reference sequence). The CDR3 extends over 11 amino acids. Between the trimmed V and J ends, which lost 3 bases and 7 bases, there was a span of 6 bases.